Below, 7 T cell receptor beta chains from the same sample are listed, as sequenced in a study of tissue T cells after allogeneic stem cell transplantation. Generated by immunoSEQ multiplex PCR, the TCRdb table keeps only in-frame clones and is missing some. The repertoire has about 10,000 clones, about half of them found once; the top ten carry about 7.1%. Time point indicated: mouse harvest day 7 after allogeneic transplant. Mouse grafts combined 10^7 T-cell-depleted bone marrow cells with 10^6 splenic CD5+ T cells. Sequencing input: gut tissue. The source of these receptors is a female BALB/c mouse given C57BL/6 T cells with graft-versus-host disease after an allogeneic hematopoietic cell transplant.

Details on this clone: Gene labels here are mouse ones. The read gets to within 1 residue of the CDR3 end, and the germline J gene fills in the rest. The chain couples TRBV26 to TRBJ1-6; D ambiguous. Being an ORF, TRBJ1-6 has a function that is uncertain. The germline V and J ends were trimmed by 0 bases and 6 bases, with 3 bases remaining between them. CDR1 and CDR2 (germline): KGHPV, FQNQEV (reference sequence). The CDR3 consists of 13 residues. CDR3 residues: CASSLSLNSPLYF. The covered CDR3 bases are TGTGCCAGCAGTCTGTCCCTTAATTCGCCCCTCTAC.

This clone was detected a few times. Germline and genes here are mouse. The read stops 1 residue short of the end of the CDR3; the missing end is completed from the germline J gene. Additional DNA sequences in this sample encode the identical CDR3. The chain carries TRBV3 and TRBJ2-4; D may be TRBD2 (5 bases). Trimming cost V 2 bases and J 3 bases, with 6 bases left between them. The CDR3 length is 13 residues. Germline CDR1 and CDR2: SNHLY and FYNGKV (reference sequence). The part of the CDR3 DNA that was read is TGTGCCAGCAGCTTATTGGGGCAAAACACCTTGTAC. Its translation is CASSLLGQNTLY. The CDR3, in full, reads CASSLLGQNTLYF. Complete variable domain (other parts from reference TRBV3 and TRBJ2-4): GPKVLQIPSHQIIDMGQMVTLNCDPVSNHLYFYWYKQILGQQMEFLVNFYNGKVMEKSKLFKDQFSVERPDGSYFTLKIQPTALEDSAVYFCASSLLGQNTLYFGAGTRLSVL.

As concerns this clone: Here the gene names and germline are mouse. The observed sequence ends 1 residue before the CDR3 terminus, with the missing tail filled in from the germline J gene. The V and J genes are TRBV5 and TRBJ2-1; 7 nucleotides agree with TRBD2. CDR1 LGHNA and CDR2 YNLKQL come from the germline V gene (reference sequence). Trimming took 0 bases from V and 2 from J; bases not matched to a gene: 1. The CDR3 is 15 residues long. CDR3 loop: CASSQDWGYYAEQFF. The CDR3 DNA, read in part, is TGTGCCAGCAGCCAAGACTGGGGGTACTATGCTGAGCAGTTC.

To note about this clone: These gene names are mouse names. The CDR3 is cut off 1 residue early in the read; its end comes from the germline J gene. The chain links TRBV16 to TRBJ1-1; TRBD1 might be the D (5 bases). V lost 0 bases and J 3 bases, leaving 8 bases between the germline ends. The CDR3 runs 14 residues. Germline V gene lookup returns CDR1 SGHSA and CDR2 FRNQAP. CDR3 DNA, as far as it was read: TGTGCAAGCAGCTTAGATGGGACGTACACAGAAGTCTTC. Translating gives CASSLDGTYTEVF. The whole CDR3 reads CASSLDGTYTEVFF.

Only a few counts were recorded for this clone. The gene names given are mouse names. The read ends 1 residue early relative to the CDR3; the germline J gene fills the gap. V is TRBV26 and J is TRBJ2-7; the D is unclear. Germline CDR1 reads KGHPV; CDR2 reads FQNQEV (reference sequence). The CDR3 runs to 15 residues. Trimming took 0 bases from V and 0 from J, leaving 9 bases between them. CDR3 sequence: CASSLSRQSSYEQYF. The part of the CDR3 DNA that was read is TGTGCCAGCAGTCTGTCGAGGCAGAGCTCCTATGAACAGTAC.

With respect to this clone: The listed genes are named as in mouse. Read data end 1 residue before the CDR3 end; the end is taken from the germline J gene. The chain carries TRBV26 and TRBJ2-3; 9 positions match TRBD1. The V gene end was trimmed by 3 bases and the J gene end by 4 bases; junction bases not matched to a gene: 2. Germline V gene sequence: CDR1 KGHPV, CDR2 FQNQEV (reference sequence). The CDR3 sequence is 14 residues long. The chain's CDR3 is CASSLGQGTETLYF. Partial CDR3 DNA: TGTGCCAGCAGTCTAGGACAGGGGACAGAAACGCTGTAT. The full variable domain, rest sourced from reference TRBV26 and TRBJ2-3, is NSKVIQTPRYLVKGQGQKAKMRCIPEKGHPVVFWYQQNKNNEFKFLINFQNQEVLQQIDMTEKRFSAECPSNSPCSLEIQSSEAGDSALYLCASSLGQGTETLYFGSGTRLTVL.

Concerning this clone itself: Gene names are the mouse ones. Coverage ceases 1 residue before the CDR3 finishes, and the germline J gene fills in the end. The genes are TRBV3 and TRBJ1-2, with D possibly TRBD1 on 6 matching bases. The CDR3 sequence is 13 residues long. Germline V CDR1 and CDR2: SNHLY, FYNGKV (reference sequence). The V end lost 2 bases, the J end lost 2 bases, and 6 bases lay between the germline ends. The CDR3 DNA, read in part, is TGTGCCAGCAGCTTACAGGGGAACTCCGACTACACC. It translates to CASSLQGNSDYT. The CDR3, in full, reads CASSLQGNSDYTF.